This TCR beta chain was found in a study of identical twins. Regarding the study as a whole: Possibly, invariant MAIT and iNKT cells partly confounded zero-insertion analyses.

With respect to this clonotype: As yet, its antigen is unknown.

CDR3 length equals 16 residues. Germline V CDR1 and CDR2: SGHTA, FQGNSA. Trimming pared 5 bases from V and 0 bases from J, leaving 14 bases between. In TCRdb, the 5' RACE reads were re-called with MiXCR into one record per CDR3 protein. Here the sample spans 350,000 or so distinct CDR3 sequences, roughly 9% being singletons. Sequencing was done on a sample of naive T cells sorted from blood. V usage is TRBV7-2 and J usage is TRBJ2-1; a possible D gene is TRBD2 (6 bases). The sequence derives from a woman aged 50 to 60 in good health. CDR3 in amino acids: CASSPGTGSSYNEQFF. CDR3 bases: TGTGCCAGCAGCCCCGGGACTGGGAGCTCCTACAATGAGCAGTTCTTC.